Below, 8 T cell receptor beta chains from the same sample are listed, as sequenced in a study of blood T cell repertoires in COVID-19. Sequencing was performed with immunoSEQ multiplex PCR; in TCRdb, only in-frame clones are kept and a portion is missing. The sample has over 150,000 clones; around 84% are singletons. Sequencing was done on a sample of peripheral blood. Receptors were obtained from a man aged 60 to 69 with COVID-19, enrolled during active disease.

This CDR3 is CASSLVPEDHFYGYTF. The CDR3 coding sequence is TGTGCCAGCAGTTTAGTCCCCGAGGATCACTTCTATGGCTACACCTTC. The chain combines TRBV27 with TRBJ1-2; D remains unclear. V was cut by 2 bases and J by 4 bases, with 17 bases left in between. The CDR3 consists of 16 residues. Per the germline V gene, CDR1 is MNHEY and CDR2 is SMNVEV (reference sequence).

The J gene is TRBJ1-1, the V gene TRBV7-8; D remains ambiguous. The CDR3 has 15 residues. V lost 2 bases and J lost 5, with 15 bases in between. Germline V lookup: CDR1 SGHVS, CDR2 FQNEAQ. The CDR3 DNA sequence: TGTGCCAGCAGCTTATCGAGCGCCGGTCAAACTGAAGCTTTCTTT. This translates into CASSLSSAGQTEAFF.

This chain connects TRBV19 to TRBJ1-2, with TRBD1 as a possible D gene (6 bases). The CDR3 contains 13 residues. Between the trimmed V and J ends, which lost 4 bases and 3 bases, there was a span of 9 bases. Germline V CDR1 and CDR2: LNHDA, SQIVND (reference sequence). The CDR3 DNA reads TGTGCCAGTAGTACGGACAGAGACTATGGCTACACCTTC. As protein: CASSTDRDYGYTF.

The V gene is TRBV14, the J gene TRBJ1-2; D unclear. The CDR3 is 14 residues long. V lost 0 bases and J 10 bases, leaving 15 bases between the germline ends. Per the germline V gene, CDR1 is SGHDN and CDR2 is FVKESK. CDR3 residues: CASSQDYNSQNYTF. The CDR3, as DNA: TGTGCCAGCAGCCAAGATTACAACAGCCAAAACTACACCTTC.

The chain couples TRBV4-2 to TRBJ1-3, with TRBD1 matching over 7 bases. This CDR3 region has 15 residues. Germline loops: CDR1 LGHNA, CDR2 YNFKEQ. Trimming cost V 4 bases and J 0 bases; bases outside gene matches: 3. CDR3 region: CASSLGTASGNTIYF. CDR3 coding DNA: TGTGCCAGCAGCCTTGGGACAGCCTCTGGAAACACCATATATTTT.

This clone was seen only once. The genes are TRBV7-2 and TRBJ2-3, with D uncertain. Germline V gives CDR1 SGHTA, CDR2 FQGNSA. This CDR3 has 13 residues. Trimming shortened V by 1 base and J by 5 bases, and 7 bases separated the two germline ends. CDR3 sequence (DNA): TGTGCCAGCAGCTTAGGGCTCGTAGATACGCAGTATTTT. Its translation is CASSLGLVDTQYF.

The chain employs TRBV7-8 and TRBJ1-4; the match to TRBD1 covers 9 bases. The V segment lost 4 bases and the J segment 5 bases; nucleotides outside the gene matches: 5. Germline V gene lookup returns CDR1 SGHVS and CDR2 FQNEAQ. This CDR3 is built from 15 residues. The CDR3 DNA reads as TGTGCCAGCAGCTGGGGCGGGACAGGGAATGAAAAACTGTTTTTT. Encoded protein: CASSWGGTGNEKLFF.

This sequence joins TRBV24-1 and TRBJ1-1; weak D call: TRBD1 (6 bases). The germline V gene encodes CDR1 KGHDR and CDR2 SFDVKD. The CDR3 runs 13 residues. Trimming took 6 bases from V and 8 from J, leaving 15 bases between them. CDR3 sequence reads: CATSRGAQGEAFF. The CDR3 coding sequence is TGTGCCACCAGTCGGGGAGCGCAGGGGGAAGCTTTCTTT.